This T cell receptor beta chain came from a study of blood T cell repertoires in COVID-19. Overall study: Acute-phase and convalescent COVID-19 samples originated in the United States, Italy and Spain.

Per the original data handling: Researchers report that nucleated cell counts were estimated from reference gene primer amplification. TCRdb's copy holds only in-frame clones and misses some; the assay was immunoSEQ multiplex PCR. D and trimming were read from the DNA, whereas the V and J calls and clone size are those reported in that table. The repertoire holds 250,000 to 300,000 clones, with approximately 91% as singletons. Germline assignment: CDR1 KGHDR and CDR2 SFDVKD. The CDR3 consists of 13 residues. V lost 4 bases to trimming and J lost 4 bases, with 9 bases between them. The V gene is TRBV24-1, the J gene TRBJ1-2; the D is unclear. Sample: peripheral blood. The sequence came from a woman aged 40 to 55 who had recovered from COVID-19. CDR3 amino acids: CATSDSGIYGYTF. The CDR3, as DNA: TGTGCCACCAGTGACTCCGGGATCTATGGCTACACCTTC.